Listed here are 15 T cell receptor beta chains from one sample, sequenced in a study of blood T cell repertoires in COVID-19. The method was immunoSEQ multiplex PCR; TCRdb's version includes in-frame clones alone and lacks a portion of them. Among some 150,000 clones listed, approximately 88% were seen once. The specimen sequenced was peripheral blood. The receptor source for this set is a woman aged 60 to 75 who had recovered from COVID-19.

CDR3 residues: CASRRSAGQPQHF. The CDR3 bases are TGTGCCAGCAGACGAAGCGCGGGCCAGCCCCAGCATTTT. The chain recombines TRBV7-2 with TRBJ1-5; D uncertain. The germline gives CDR1 SGHTA, CDR2 FQGNSA. V dropped 6 bases and J dropped 7 bases, with 13 bases sitting between them. The CDR3 has 13 residues. The full variable domain, with the rest looked up from reference TRBV7-2 and TRBJ1-5, is GAGVSQSPSNKVTEKGKDVELRCDPISGHTALYWYRQSLGQGLEFLIYFQGNSAPDKSGLPSDRFSAERTGGSVSTLTIQRTQQEDSAVYLCASRRSAGQPQHFGDGTRLSIL.

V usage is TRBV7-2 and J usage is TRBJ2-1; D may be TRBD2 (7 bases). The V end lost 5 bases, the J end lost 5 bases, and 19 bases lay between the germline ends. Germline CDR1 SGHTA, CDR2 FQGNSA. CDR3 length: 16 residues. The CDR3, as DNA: TGTGCCAGCAGCCCCTGGGGGGGCCATCTCGACAATGAGCAGTTCTTC. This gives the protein CASSPWGGHLDNEQFF.

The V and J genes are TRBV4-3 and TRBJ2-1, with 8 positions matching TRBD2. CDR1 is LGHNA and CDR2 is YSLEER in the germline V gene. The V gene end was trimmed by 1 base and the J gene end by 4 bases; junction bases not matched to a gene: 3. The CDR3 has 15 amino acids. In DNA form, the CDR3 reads TGCGCCAGCAGCCAAGGCGGGGGGCCTTACAATGAGCAGTTCTTC. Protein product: CASSQGGGPYNEQFF.

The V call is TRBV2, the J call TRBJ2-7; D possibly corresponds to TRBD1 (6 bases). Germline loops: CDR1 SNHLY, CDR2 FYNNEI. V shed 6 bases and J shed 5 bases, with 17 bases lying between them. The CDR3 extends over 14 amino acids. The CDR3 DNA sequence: TGTGCCAGCAGGACAGGCTCAGGGTACCACGAGCAGTACTTC. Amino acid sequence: CASRTGSGYHEQYF.

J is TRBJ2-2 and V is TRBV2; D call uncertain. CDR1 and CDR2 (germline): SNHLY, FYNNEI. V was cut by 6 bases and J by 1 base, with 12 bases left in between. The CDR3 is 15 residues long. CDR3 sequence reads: CASRRNSQNTGELFF. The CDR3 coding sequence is TGTGCCAGCAGGAGGAACTCCCAGAACACCGGGGAGCTGTTTTTT.

The CDR3 here is CASSFGGSSYEQYF. The CDR3 nucleotides read TGTGCCAGTAGTTTCGGGGGGTCATCCTACGAGCAGTACTTC. The chain employs TRBV19 and TRBJ2-7; 7 bases are shared with TRBD2. Germline CDR1 is LNHDA and CDR2 is SQIVND (reference sequence). The CDR3 has 14 amino acids. V dropped 5 bases and J dropped 1; count of bases not matched to a gene: 5.

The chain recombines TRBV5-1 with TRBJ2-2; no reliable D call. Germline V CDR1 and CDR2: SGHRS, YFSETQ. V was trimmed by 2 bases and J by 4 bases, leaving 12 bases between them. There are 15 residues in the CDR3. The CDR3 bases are TGCGCCAGCAGCTTTACCAGGTACCCCACCGGGGAGCTGTTTTTT. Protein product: CASSFTRYPTGELFF.

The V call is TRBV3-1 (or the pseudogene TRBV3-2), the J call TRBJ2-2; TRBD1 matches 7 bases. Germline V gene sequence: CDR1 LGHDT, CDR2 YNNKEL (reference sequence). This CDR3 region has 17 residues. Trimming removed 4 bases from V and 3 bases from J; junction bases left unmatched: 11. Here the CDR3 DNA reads TGTGCCAGCAGCCGCCCCCCTGCCACAGGGGACACCGGGGAGCTGTTTTTT. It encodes CASSRPPATGDTGELFF.

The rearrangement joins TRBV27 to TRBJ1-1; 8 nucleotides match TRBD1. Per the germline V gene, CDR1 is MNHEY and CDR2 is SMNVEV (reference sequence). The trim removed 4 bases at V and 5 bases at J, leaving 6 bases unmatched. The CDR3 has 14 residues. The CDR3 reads CASSYDRGSTEAFF. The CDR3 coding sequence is TGTGCCAGCAGTTACGACAGGGGTTCGACTGAAGCTTTCTTT.

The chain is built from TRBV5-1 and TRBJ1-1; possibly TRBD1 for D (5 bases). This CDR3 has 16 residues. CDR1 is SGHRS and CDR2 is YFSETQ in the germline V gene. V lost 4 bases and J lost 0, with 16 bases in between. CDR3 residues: CASSLGMGGMNTEAFF. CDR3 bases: TGCGCCAGCAGCCTGGGGATGGGGGGAATGAACACTGAAGCTTTCTTT.

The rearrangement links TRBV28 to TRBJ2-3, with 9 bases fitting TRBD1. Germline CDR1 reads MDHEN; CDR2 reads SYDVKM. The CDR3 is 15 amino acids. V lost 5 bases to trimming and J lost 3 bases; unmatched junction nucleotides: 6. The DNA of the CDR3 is TGTGCCAGCAGTCCTACAGGGGGCCGGACAGATACGCAGTATTTT. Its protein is CASSPTGGRTDTQYF.

The CDR3 reads CASSWGQGYGYTF. DNA of the CDR3: TGTGCCAGCAGTTGGGGACAGGGATATGGCTACACCTTC. J is TRBJ1-2 and V is TRBV2; TRBD1 matches 9 bases. Trimming cost V 5 bases and J 5 bases; bases outside gene matches: 3. The CDR3 runs to 13 residues. CDR1 is SNHLY and CDR2 is FYNNEI in the germline V gene.

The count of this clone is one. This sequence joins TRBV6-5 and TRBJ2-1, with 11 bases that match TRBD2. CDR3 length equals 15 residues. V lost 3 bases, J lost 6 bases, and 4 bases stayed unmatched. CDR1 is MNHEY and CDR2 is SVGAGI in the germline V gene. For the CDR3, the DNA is TGTGCCAGCAGTTATGGGACTAGCGGTTTCAATGAGCAGTTCTTC. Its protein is CASSYGTSGFNEQFF.

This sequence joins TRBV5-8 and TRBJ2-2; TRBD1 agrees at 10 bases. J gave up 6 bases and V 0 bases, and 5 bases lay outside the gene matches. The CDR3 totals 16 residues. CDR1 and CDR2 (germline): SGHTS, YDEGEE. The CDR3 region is CASSLGTGGTPGELFF. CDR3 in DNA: TGTGCCAGCAGCTTGGGGACAGGGGGAACACCCGGGGAGCTGTTTTTT.

DNA for the CDR3: TGCGCCAGCAGCCTTCGACAGGGGAGGGAAAAACTGTTTTTT. It codes for CASSLRQGREKLFF. The chain joins TRBV4-1 to TRBJ1-4, with 8 bases fitting TRBD1. The junction had 6 bases not matched to a gene; V was cut back by 4 bases and J by 8 bases. CDR3 length: 14 amino acids. The germline V gene encodes CDR1 MGHRA and CDR2 YSYEKL.